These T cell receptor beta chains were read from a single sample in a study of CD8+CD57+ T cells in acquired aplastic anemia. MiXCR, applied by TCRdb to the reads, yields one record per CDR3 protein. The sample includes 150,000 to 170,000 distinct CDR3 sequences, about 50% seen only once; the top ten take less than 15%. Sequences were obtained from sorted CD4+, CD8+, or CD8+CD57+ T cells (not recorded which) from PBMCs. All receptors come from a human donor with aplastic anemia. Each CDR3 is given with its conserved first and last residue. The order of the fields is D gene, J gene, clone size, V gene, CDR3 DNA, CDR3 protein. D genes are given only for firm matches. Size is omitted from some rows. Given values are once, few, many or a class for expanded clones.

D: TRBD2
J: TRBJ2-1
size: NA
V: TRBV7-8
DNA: TGTGCCAGCAGCTTATATGAGCGGGAGGAAGGCAATGAGCAGTTCTTC
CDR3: CASSLYEREEGNEQFF

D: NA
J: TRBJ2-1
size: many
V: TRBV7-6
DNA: TGTGCCAGCAGTCCCGTTGGGGTATCCAGTCACAATGAGCAGTTCTTC
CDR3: CASSPVGVSSHNEQFF

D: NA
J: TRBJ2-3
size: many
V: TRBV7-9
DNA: TGTGCCAGCAGCTTAACTCGCTCCCGGAGGGCAGATACGCAGTATTTT
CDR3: CASSLTRSRRADTQYF

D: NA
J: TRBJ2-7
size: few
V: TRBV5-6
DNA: TGTGCCAGCAGTTGGGGTGGGTCTTACGAGCAGTACTTC
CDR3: CASSWGGSYEQYF

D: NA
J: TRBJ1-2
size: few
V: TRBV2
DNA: TGTGCCAGCAGTGAAGGCGGTAGAGCTAACTATGGCTACACCTTC
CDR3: CASSEGGRANYGYTF

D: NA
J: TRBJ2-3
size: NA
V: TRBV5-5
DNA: TGTGCCAGCAGCACCCGGACTGGCGCAGATACGCAGTATTTT
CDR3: CASSTRTGADTQYF

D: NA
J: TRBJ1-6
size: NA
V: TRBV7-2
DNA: TGTGCCAGCAGACTAGGGTGGGGGTTACCTTCACCCCTCCACTTT
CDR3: CASRLGWGLPSPLHF

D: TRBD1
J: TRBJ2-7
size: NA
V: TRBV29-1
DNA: TGCAGCGTTCCGTCGGACAGGGGGCTCCACGAGCAGTACTTC
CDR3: CSVPSDRGLHEQYF

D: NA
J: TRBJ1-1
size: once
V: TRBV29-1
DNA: TGCAGCATTGTATCCGAGAACACTGAAGCTTTCTTT
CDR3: CSIVSENTEAFF

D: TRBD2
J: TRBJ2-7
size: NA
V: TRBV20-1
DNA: TGCAGTGCCAGTCCCGGGACTAGCGAGCAGTACTTC
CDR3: CSASPGTSEQYF

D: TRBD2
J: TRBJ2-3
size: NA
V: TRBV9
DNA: TGTGCCAGCAGCACAGGGACTAGCACTAGCACAGATACGCAGTATTTT
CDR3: CASSTGTSTSTDTQYF

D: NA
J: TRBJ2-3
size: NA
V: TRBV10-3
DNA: TGTGCCATCAGTGAGACGGGGGTCACAGATACGCAGTATTTT
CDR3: CAISETGVTDTQYF

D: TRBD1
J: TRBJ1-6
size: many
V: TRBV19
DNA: TGTGCCAGTACGGACAGGGGTCACTATAATTCACCCCTCCACTTT
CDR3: CASTDRGHYNSPLHF

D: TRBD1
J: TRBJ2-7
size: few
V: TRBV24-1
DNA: TGTGCCACCCAGGGGGACTCCTACGAGCAGTACTTC
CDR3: CATQGDSYEQYF

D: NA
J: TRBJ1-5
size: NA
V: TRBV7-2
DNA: TGTGCCAGCAGCCCCCTCAGCCTCAATCAGCCCCAGCATTTT
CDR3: CASSPLSLNQPQHF

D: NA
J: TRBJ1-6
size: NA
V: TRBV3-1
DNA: TGTGCCAGCAGCCCCAGGACACCTAAATATTCACCCCTCCACTTT
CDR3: CASSPRTPKYSPLHF

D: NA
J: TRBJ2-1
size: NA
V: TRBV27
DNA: TGTGCCAGCAGAGGATTTCTACAGTTCTTC
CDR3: CASRGFLQFF

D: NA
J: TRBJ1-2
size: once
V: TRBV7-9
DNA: TGTGCCAGCAGCTTAGGCAGTCTTAACTATGGCTACACCTTC
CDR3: CASSLGSLNYGYTF

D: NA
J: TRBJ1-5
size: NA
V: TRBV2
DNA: TGTGCCAGCATACAATCCGGGGGTCAGCCCCAGCATTTT
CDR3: CASIQSGGQPQHF

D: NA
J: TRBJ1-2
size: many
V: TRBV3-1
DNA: TGTGCCAGCAGCCAACTTATTGGACCGAAACAGGGCTACACCTTC
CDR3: CASSQLIGPKQGYTF

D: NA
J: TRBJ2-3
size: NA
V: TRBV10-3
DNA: TGTGCCATCGGGTTTACGCAGTATTTT
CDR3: CAIGFTQYF

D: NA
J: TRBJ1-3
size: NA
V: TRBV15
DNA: TGTGCCACCAGCAGCCAACAGGGTATTGGAAACACCATATATTTT
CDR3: CATSSQQGIGNTIYF

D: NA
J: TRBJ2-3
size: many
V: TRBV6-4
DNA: TGTGCCAGCAGTGACTTGGGGAGCACAGATACGCAGTATTTT
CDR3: CASSDLGSTDTQYF

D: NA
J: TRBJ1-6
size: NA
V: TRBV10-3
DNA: TGTGCCATCAGTAGGGACGGTTATTTACCCCTCCACTTT
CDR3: CAISRDGYLPLHF

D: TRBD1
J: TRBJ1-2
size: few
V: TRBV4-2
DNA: TGTGCCAGCAGCCAAGATCTGAGGGGGCGCGGGGGCTACACCTTC
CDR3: CASSQDLRGRGGYTF

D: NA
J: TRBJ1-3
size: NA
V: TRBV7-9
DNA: TGTGCCAGCAGCACGGGTGGGGACTCTGGAAACACCATATATTTT
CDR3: CASSTGGDSGNTIYF

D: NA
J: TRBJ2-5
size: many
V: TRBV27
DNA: TGTGCCAGCAGTCCTTCGGGACGGTGGGAGACCCAGTACTTC
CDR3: CASSPSGRWETQYF

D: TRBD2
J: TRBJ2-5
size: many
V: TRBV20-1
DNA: TGCAGTGCCCCCAGCCTAGCGGGGGCCCTGTACCAAGAGACCCAGTACTTC
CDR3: CSAPSLAGALYQETQYF

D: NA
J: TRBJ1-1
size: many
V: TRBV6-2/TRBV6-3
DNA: TGTGCCAGCAGTTACGGGGAGGTAGGCACTGAAGCTTTCTTT
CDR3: CASSYGEVGTEAFF

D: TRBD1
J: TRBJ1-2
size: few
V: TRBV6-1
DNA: TGTGCCAGCACCCTCGGACAGGGGGGGAACGACTATGGCTACACCTTC
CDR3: CASTLGQGGNDYGYTF

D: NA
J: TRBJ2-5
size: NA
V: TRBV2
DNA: TGTGCCAGCAGTGAAGCGCTTGGGAGCCAAAGGACCCAGTACTTC
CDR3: CASSEALGSQRTQYF

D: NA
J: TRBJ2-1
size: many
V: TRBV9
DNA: TGTGCCAGCAGCTTCACAGGGAATGAGCAGTTCTTC
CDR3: CASSFTGNEQFF

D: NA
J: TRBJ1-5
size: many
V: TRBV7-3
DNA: TGTGCCAGCAGCGACGGGGGGGGAGATCAGCCCCAGCATTTT
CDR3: CASSDGGGDQPQHF